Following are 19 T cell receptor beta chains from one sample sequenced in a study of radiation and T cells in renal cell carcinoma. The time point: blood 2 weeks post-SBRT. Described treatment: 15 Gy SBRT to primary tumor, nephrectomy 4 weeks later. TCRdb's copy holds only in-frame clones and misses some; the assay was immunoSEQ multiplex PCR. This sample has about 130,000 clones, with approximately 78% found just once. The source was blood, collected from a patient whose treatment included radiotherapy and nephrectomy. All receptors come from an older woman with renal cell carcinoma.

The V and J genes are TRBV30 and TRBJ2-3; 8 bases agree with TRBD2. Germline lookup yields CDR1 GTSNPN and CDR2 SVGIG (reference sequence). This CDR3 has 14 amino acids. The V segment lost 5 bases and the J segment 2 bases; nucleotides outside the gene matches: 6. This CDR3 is CAWVSGTLTDTQYF. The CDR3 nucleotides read TGTGCCTGGGTTAGCGGGACCCTCACAGATACGCAGTATTTT.

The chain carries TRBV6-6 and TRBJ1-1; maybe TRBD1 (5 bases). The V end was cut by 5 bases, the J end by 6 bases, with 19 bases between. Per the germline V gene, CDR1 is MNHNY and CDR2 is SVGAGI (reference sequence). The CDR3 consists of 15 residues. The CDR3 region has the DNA TGTGCCAGCAGTACCCGACGGGACGACCGCGCTGAAGCTTTCTTT. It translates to CASSTRRDDRAEAFF.

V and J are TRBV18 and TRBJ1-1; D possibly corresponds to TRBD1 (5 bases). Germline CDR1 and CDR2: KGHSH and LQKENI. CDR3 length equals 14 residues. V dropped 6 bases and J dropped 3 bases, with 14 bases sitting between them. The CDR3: CASSSRVLDTEAFF. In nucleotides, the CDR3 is TGTGCCAGCTCTTCCAGGGTATTGGACACTGAAGCTTTCTTT.

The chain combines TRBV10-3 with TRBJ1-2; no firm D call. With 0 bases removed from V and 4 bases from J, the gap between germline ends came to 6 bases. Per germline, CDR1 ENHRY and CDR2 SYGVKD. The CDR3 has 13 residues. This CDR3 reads CAISESKGYGYTF. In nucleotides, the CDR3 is TGTGCCATCAGTGAGTCGAAGGGCTATGGCTACACCTTC.

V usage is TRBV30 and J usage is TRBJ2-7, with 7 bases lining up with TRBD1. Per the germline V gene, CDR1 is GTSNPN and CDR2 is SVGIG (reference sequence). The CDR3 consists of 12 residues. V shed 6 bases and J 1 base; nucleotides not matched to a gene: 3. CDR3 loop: CACPGQSYEQYF. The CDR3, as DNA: TGTGCCTGCCCGGGACAGTCCTACGAGCAGTACTTC.

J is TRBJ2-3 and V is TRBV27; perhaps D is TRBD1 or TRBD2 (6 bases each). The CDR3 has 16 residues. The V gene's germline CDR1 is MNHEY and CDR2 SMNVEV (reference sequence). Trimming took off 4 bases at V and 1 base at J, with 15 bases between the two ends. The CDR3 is CASSSHPGAGTDTQYF. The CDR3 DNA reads TGTGCCAGCAGTTCCCATCCGGGGGCGGGCACAGATACGCAGTATTTT.

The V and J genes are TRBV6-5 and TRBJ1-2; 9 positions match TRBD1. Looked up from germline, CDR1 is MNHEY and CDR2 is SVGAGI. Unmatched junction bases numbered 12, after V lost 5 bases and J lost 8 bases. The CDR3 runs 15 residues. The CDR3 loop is CASSPPGQGTRGYTF. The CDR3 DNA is TGTGCCAGCAGTCCCCCCGGACAGGGGACACGGGGCTACACCTTC.

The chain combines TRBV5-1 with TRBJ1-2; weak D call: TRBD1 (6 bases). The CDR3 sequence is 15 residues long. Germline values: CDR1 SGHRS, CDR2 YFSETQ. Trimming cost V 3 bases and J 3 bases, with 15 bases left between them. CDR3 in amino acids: CASSSYRAIDYGYTF. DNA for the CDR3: TGCGCCAGCAGCTCCTACAGGGCTATTGACTATGGCTACACCTTC.

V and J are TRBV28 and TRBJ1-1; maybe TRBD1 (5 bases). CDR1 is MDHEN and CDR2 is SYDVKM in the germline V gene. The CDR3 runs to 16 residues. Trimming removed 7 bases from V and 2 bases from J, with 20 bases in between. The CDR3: CASISPGHPGNTEAFF. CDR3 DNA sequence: TGTGCCAGCATCTCCCCGGGGCACCCCGGCAACACTGAAGCTTTCTTT.

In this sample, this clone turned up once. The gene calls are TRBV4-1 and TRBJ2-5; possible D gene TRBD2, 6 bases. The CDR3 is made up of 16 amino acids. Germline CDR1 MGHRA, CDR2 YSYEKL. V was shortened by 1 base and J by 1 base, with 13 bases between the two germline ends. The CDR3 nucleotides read TGCGCCAGCAGCCAAGGGGAGGTGGGAATCCAAGAGACCCAGTACTTC. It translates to CASSQGEVGIQETQYF.

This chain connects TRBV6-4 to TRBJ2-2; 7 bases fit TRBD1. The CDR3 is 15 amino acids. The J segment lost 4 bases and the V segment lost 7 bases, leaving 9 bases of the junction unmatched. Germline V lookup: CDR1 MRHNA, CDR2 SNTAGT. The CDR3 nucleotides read TGTGCCAGCACCACCGAGGGGGCGCGCACCGGGGAGCTGTTTTTT. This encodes CASTTEGARTGELFF.

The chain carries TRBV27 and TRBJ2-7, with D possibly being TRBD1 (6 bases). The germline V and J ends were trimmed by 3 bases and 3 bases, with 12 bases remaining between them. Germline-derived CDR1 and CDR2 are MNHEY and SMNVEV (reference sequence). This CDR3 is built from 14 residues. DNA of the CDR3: TGTGCCAGCAGTTTGTCAGGGGCGCTCTACGAGCAGTACTTC. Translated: CASSLSGALYEQYF.

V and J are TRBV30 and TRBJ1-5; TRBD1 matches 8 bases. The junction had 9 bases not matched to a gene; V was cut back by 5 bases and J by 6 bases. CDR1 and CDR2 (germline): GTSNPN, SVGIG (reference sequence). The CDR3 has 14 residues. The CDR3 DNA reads TGTGCCTGGGCCGTATCAGGGGGCCGTCAGCCCCAGCATTTT. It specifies CAWAVSGGRQPQHF.

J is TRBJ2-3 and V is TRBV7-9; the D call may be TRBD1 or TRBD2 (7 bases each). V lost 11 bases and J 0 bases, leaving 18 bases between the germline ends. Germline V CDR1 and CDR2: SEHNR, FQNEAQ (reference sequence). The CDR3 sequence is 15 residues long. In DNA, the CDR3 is TGTGCCGTCGGGGAGGGGACAGCTAGCACAGATACGCAGTATTTT. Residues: CAVGEGTASTDTQYF.

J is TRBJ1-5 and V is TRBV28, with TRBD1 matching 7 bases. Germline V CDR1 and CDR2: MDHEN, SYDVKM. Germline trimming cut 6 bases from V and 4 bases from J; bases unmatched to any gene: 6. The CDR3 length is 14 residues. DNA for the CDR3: TGTGCCAGCAGCCTACTACAGGGGAATCAGCCCCAGCATTTT. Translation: CASSLLQGNQPQHF. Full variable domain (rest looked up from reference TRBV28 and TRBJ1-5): DVKVTQSSRYLVKRTGEKVFLECVQDMDHENMFWYRQDPGLGLRLIYFSYDVKMKEKGDIPEGYSVSREKKERFSLILESASTNQTSMYLCASSLLQGNQPQHFGDGTRLSIL.

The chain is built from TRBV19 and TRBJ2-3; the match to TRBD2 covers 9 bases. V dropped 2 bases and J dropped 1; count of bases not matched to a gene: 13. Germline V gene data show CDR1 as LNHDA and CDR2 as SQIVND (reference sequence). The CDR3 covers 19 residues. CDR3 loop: CASSIISAGGPSGTDTQYF. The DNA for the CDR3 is TGTGCCAGTAGTATAATTTCGGCGGGGGGGCCCTCCGGCACAGATACGCAGTATTTT.

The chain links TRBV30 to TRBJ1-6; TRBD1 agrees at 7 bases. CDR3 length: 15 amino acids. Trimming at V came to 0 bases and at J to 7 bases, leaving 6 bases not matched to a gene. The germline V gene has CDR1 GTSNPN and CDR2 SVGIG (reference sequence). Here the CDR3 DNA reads TGTGCCTGGAGTGTACGGCAGGGGGGGAATTCACCCCTCCACTTT. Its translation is CAWSVRQGGNSPLHF.

The CDR3 sequence: CASSQDINSYEQYF. Here the CDR3 DNA reads TGCGCCAGCAGCCAAGATATTAATTCCTACGAGCAGTACTTC. The V call is TRBV4-3, the J call TRBJ2-7; D call uncertain. CDR1 is LGHNA and CDR2 is YSLEER in the germline V gene. The CDR3 sequence is 14 residues long. With 0 bases removed from V and 1 base from J, the gap between germline ends came to 7 bases.

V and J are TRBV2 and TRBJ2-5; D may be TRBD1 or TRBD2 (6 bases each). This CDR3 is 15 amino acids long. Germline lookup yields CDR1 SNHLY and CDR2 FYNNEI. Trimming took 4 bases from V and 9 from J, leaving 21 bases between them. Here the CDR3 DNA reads TGTGCCAGCAGTGCTTCGAGGGGGGACCAAGGGGCCCAGTACTTC. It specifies CASSASRGDQGAQYF.